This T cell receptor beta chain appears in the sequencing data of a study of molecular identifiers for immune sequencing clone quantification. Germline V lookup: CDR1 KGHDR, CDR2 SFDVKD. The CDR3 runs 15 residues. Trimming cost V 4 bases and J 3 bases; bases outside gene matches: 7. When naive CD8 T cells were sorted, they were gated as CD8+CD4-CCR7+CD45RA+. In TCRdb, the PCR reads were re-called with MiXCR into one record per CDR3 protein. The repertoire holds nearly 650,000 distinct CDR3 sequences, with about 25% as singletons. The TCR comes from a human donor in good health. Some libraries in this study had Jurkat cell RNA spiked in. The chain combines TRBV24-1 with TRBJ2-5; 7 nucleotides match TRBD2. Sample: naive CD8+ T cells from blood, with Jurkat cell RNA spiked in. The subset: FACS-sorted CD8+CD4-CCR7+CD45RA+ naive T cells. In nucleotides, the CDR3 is TGTGCCACCAGTGACCTAGCGGAATTGGAAGAGACCCAGTACTTC. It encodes CATSDLAELEETQYF.